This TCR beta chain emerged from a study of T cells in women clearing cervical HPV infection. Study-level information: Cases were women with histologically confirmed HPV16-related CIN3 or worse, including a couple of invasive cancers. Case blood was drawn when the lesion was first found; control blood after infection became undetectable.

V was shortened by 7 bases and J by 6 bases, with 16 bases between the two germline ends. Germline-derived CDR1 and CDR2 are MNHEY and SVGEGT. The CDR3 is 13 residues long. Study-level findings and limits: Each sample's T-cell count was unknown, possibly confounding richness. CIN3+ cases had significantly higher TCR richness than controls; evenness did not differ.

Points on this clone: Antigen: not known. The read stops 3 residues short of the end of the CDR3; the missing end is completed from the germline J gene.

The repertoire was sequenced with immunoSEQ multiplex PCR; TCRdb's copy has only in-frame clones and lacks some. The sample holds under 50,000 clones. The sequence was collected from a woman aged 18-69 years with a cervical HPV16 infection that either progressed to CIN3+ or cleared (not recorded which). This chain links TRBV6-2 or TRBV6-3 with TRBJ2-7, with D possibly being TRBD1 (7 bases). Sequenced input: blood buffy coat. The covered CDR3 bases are TGTGCCAGCATTGGAGGGGGCCCGAGCGAG. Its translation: CASIGGGPSE. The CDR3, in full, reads CASIGGGPSEQYF.